The T cell receptor (beta chain) under discussion was sequenced for a study of breast tumors, draining lymph nodes, adjacent tissues. Study-level results: Tumor T cell lymph node origin was a supported hypothesis, not proven. Most tumor T cells seemingly derive from lymph node, then expand in tumor. Luminal-like breast cancer showed significantly greater tumor-nontumor repertoire similarity than basal-like breast cancer did. Compared with lymph nodes, tumors were less diverse; compared with nontumor tissue, more.

Samples came from axillary lymph nodes draining the breast cancer. This clonotype was found many times. The antigen is not known. Unmatched junction bases numbered 8, after V lost 2 bases and J lost 2 bases. The CDR3 sequence is 17 residues long. Germline assignment: CDR1 WNHNN and CDR2 SYGVQD (reference sequence). TCRdb passed the multiplex PCR reads through MiXCR, listing each CDR3 protein once. The sample holds about 180,000 distinct CDR3 sequences; 30% to 35% are singletons and the top ten take roughly 3.8%. The chain employs TRBV10-1 and TRBJ2-1, with 8 bases fitting TRBD1. This sequence originates from a female donor with breast cancer. Some clones in this sample may be carry-over from other donors' samples. Sequencing input: axillary lymph node tissue. The CDR3 DNA reads TGCGCCAGCAGTGAGAATTTACCAGGGGGCGCCTACAATGAGCAGTTCTTC. This gives the protein CASSENLPGGAYNEQFF.